One sample yielded the 2 T cell receptor beta chains listed below, sequenced in a study of tumor-infiltrating lymphocytes in primary liver carcinoma (TCRdb year 2017). Sequencing was performed on an Illumina HiSeq 2500. Starting from 450 to 500 ng total RNA, TCRbeta-specific cDNA was produced by reverse transcription with a constant-region primer and ProtoScript II reverse transcriptase. TCRbeta libraries were built with three nested multiplex PCR rounds, a slightly modified ARM-PCR procedure. The first two PCR rounds used multiplex TRBV1-TRBV30 forward primers with a Cbeta reverse primer, each for 10 cycles. The raw public reads went through TCRdb reprocessing: fastp at Q25, MiXCR clone calling, in-frame beta chains kept. Identical CDR3 protein sequences are pooled into one entry, listed with their most common genes and DNA. The sample contains 150,000 to 200,000 distinct CDR3 sequences, about 85% of them found a single time. Roughly 18% of the sample comes from the top ten.

Total RNA and DNA were co-extracted from about 19-30 mg of bulk tissue with the AllPrep DNA/RNA mini kit, without cell sorting. Sequencing was done on a sample of tumor tissue from primary liver carcinoma. Every receptor here comes from a man in his forties or fifties with primary liver carcinoma and hepatitis B virus infection.

This chain links TRBV7-9 with TRBJ1-5; a possible D gene is TRBD1 (6 bases). The J call may be mistaken, given a closer DNA end match to TRBJ2-3. The CDR3 contains 12 residues. The V gene's germline CDR1 is SEHNR and CDR2 FQNEAQ (reference sequence). CDR3 coding DNA: TGTGCCAGCAGCTCAGTTGGACAGCCCCAGTATTTT. This gives the protein CASSSVGQPQYF.

For this clonotype: The CDR3 carries no conserved terminal phenylalanine or tryptophan, so it likely arises from a read error. The chain joins TRBV6-2 or TRBV6-3 to TRBJ1-1; D not resolved. V dropped 3 bases and J dropped 8 bases, with 16 bases sitting between them. Germline CDR1 reads MNHEY; CDR2 reads SVGEGT. CDR3 size: 14 residues. The CDR3, as DNA: TGTGCCAGCAGTTATTCCATAGGGCTCACCGAAGCTTTCTCT. Translating it yields CASSYSIGLTEAFS.